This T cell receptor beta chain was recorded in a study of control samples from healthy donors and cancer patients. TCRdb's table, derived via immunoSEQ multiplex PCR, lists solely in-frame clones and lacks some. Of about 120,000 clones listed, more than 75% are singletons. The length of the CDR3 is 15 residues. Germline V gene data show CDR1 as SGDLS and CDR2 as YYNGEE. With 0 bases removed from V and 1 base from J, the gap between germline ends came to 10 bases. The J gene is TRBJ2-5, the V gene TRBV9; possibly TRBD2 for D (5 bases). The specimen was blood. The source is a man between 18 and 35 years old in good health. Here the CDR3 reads CASSVAPAAQETQYF. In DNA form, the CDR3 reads TGTGCCAGCAGCGTAGCCCCAGCGGCCCAAGAGACCCAGTACTTC.